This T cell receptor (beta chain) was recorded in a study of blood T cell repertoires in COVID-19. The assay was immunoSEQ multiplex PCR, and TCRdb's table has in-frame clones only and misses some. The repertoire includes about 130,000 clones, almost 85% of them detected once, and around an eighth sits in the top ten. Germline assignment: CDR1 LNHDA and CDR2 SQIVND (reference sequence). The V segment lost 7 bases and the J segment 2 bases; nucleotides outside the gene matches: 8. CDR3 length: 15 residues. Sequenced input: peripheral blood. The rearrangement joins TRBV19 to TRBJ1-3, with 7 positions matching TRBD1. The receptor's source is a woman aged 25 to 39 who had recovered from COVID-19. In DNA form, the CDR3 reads TGTGCCAGTACCCGACAGGGTGCGGCTGGAAACACCATATATTTT. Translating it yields CASTRQGAAGNTIYF.